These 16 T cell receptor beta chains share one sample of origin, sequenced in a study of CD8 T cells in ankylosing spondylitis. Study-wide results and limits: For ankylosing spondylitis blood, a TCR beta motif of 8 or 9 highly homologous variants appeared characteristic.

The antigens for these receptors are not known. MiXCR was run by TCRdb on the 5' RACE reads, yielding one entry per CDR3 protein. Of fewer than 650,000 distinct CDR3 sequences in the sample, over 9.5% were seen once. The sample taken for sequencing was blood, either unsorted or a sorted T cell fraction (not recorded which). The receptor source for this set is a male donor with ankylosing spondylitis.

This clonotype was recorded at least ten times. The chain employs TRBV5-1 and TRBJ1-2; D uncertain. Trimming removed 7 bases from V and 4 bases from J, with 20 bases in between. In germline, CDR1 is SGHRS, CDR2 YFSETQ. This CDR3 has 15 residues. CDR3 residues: CASRPLTDPIYGYTF. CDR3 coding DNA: TGCGCCAGCCGCCCTCTGACGGATCCTATCTATGGCTACACCTTC.

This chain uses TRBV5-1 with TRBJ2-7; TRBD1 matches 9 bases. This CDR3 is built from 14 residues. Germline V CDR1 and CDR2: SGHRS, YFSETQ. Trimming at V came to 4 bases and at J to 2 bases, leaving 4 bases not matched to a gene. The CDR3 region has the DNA TGCGCCAGCAGCATGACAGGGGGTCCCTACGAGCAGTACTTC. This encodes CASSMTGGPYEQYF. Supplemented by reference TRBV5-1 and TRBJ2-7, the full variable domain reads KAGVTQTPRYLIKTRGQQVTLSCSPISGHRSVSWYQQTPGQGLQFLFEYFSETQRNKGNFPGRFSGRQFSNSRSEMNVSTLELGDSALYLCASSMTGGPYEQYFGPGTRLTVT.

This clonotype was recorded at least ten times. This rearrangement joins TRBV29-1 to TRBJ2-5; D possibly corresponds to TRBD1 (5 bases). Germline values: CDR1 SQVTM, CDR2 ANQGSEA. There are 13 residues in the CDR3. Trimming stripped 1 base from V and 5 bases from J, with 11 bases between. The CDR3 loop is CSVEVQGGETQYF. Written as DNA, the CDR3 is TGCAGCGTTGAAGTCCAGGGTGGGGAGACCCAGTACTTC.

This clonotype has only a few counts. The CDR3 DNA sequence: TGCGCCAGCAGCTTTGCGGATTTTTCTGAAGCTTTCTTT. Translated, it gives CASSFADFSEAFF. J is TRBJ1-1 and V is TRBV5-1; D not resolved. CDR3 length equals 13 residues. Trimming shortened V by 2 bases and J by 6 bases, and 11 bases separated the two germline ends. CDR1 SGHRS and CDR2 YFSETQ come from the germline V gene.

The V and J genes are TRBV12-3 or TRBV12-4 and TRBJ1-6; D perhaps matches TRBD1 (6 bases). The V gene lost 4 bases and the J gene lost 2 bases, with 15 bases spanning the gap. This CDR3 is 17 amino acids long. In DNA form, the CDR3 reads TGTGCCAGCAGTTCCGGGACATCCTCCCCCTATAATTCACCCCTCCACTTT. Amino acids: CASSSGTSSPYNSPLHF.

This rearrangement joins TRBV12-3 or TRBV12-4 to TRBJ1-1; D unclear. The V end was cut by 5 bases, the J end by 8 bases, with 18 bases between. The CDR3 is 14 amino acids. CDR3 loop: CASSISGPSLEAFF. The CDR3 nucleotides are TGTGCCAGCAGTATCAGCGGACCATCACTAGAAGCTTTCTTT.

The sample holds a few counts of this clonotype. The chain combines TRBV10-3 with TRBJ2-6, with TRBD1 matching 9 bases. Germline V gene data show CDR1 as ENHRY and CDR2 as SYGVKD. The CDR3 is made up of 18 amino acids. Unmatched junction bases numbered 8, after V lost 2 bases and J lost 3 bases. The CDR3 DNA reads TGTGCCATCAGTGAGAGACAGGGGGAAGCGATTGGGGCCAACGTCCTGACTTTC. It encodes CAISERQGEAIGANVLTF.

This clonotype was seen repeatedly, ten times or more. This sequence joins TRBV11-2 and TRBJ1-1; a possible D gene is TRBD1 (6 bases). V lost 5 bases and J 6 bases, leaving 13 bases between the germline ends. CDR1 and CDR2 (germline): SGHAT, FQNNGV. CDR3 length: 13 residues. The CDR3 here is CASSHGTLAEAFF. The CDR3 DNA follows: TGTGCCAGCAGCCACGGGACACTCGCTGAAGCTTTCTTT.

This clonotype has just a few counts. Written as DNA, the CDR3 is TGTGCCAGCAGCTTAGAAGGGGCCCGGGGCAATCAGCCCCAGCATTTT. As protein: CASSLEGARGNQPQHF. This chain joins TRBV11-2 and TRBJ1-5, with D possibly TRBD1 on 5 matching bases. The CDR3 runs to 16 residues. V shed 0 bases and J shed 2 bases, with 11 bases lying between them. The germline V gene encodes CDR1 SGHAT and CDR2 FQNNGV.

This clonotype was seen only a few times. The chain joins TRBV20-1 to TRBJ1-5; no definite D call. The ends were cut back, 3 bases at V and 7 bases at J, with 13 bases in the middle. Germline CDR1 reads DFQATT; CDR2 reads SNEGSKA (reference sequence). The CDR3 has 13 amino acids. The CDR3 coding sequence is TGCAGTGCTAGCCCCCGACGGGAACAGCCCCAGCATTTT. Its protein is CSASPRREQPQHF.

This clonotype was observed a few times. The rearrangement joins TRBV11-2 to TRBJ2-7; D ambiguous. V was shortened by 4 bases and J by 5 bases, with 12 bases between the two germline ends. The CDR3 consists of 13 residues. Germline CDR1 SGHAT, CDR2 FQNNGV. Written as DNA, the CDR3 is TGTGCCAGCAGCTCCCAGTCCCGGGACGAGCAGTACTTC. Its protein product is CASSSQSRDEQYF.

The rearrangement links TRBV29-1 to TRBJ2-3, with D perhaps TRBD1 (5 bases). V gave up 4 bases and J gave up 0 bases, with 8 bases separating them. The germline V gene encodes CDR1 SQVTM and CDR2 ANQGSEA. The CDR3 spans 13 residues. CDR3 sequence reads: CSVGQPSTDTQYF. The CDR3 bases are TGCAGCGTTGGACAGCCTAGCACAGATACGCAGTATTTT.

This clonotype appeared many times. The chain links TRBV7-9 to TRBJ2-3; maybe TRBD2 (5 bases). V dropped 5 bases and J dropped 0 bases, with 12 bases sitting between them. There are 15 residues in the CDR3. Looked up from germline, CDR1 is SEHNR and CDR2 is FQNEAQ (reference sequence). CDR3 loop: CASSQLGDSTDTQYF. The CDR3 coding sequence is TGTGCCAGCAGCCAACTCGGGGATAGCACAGATACGCAGTATTTT.

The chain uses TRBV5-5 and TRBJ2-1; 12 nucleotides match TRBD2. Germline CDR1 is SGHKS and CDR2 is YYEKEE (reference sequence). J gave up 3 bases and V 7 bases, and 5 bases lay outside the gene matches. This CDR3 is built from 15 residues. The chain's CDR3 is CASGQGLAGYNEQFF. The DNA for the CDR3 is TGTGCCAGCGGCCAGGGACTAGCGGGCTACAATGAGCAGTTCTTC.

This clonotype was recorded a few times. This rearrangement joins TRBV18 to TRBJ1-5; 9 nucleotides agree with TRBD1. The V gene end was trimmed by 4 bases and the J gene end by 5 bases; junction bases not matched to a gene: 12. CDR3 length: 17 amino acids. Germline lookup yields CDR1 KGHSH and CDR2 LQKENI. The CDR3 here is CASSLSPGQGFDQPQHF. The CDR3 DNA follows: TGTGCCAGCTCACTCTCTCCGGGACAGGGTTTTGATCAGCCCCAGCATTTT.

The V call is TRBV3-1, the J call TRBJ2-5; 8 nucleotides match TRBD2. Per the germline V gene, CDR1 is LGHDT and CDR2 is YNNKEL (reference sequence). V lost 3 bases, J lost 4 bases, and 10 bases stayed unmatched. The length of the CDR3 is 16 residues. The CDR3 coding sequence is TGTGCCAGCAGCCACCGGGGGGGCGGGAGATCAGAGACCCAGTACTTC. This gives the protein CASSHRGGGRSETQYF.